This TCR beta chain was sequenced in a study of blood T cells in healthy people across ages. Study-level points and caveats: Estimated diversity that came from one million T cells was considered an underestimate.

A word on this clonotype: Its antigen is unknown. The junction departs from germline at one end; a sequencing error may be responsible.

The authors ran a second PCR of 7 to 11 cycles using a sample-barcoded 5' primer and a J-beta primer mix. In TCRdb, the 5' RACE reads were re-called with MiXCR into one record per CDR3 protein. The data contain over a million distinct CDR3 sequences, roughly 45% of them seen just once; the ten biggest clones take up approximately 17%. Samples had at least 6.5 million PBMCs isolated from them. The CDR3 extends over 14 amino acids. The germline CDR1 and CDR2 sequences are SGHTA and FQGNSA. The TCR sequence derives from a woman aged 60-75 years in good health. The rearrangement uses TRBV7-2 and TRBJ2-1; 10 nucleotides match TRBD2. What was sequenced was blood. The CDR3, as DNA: TGTGCCAGCGGCTTAGCTGGACTAGCGGATGAGCAGTTCTTC. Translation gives CASGLAGLADEQFF.